These 30 T cell receptor beta chains were all obtained from the same sample, sequenced in a study of identical twins (dated by TCRdb to about 2016). The library was prepared using 5' RACE. Sequencing took place on an Illumina HiSeq 2000. TCRdb reworked the public reads: Q25 trimming with fastp, MiXCR clone assembly, productive beta chains retained. Each CDR3 protein gets just one entry, which takes the most common genes and DNA from the rows behind it. The sample table shows some 1,700,000 distinct CDR3 sequences, and less than 40% are seen once. The leading ten clones occupy about 0.3% of the sample. The sequencing sample was made of cord blood. The receptors come from a newborn girl in good health.

This clonotype has a handful of counts. The rearrangement links TRBV20-1 to TRBJ1-2, with no clear D. The V end lost 2 bases, the J end lost 0 bases, and 4 bases lay between the germline ends. In germline, CDR1 is DFQATT, CDR2 SNEGSKA (reference sequence). This CDR3 has 12 residues. Here the CDR3 DNA reads TGCAGTGCTAGACACCCTAACTATGGCTACACCTTC. Translating gives CSARHPNYGYTF.

In DNA form, the CDR3 reads TGTGCCAGCAGTTACTCGACTAGCGGGAGATGGGGTTACGAGCAGTACTTC. Residues: CASSYSTSGRWGYEQYF. The V and J genes are TRBV6-5 and TRBJ2-7, with TRBD2 matching 12 bases. CDR3 length: 17 amino acids. Germline V lookup: CDR1 MNHEY, CDR2 SVGAGI. J lost 4 bases, V lost 0 bases, and 7 bases had no gene match.

This clonotype was counted only a few times. The chain joins TRBV4-2 to TRBJ2-5; D may be TRBD1 (6 bases). The germline gives CDR1 LGHNA, CDR2 YNFKEQ. V was cut by 0 bases and J by 7 bases, with 15 bases left in between. This CDR3 region has 15 residues. CDR3 region: CASSQDVDRKGTQYF. The CDR3 DNA sequence: TGTGCCAGCAGCCAAGATGTGGACAGAAAAGGGACCCAGTACTTC.

The chain joins TRBV4-1 to TRBJ2-7; 7 bases agree with TRBD1. The germline gives CDR1 MGHRA, CDR2 YSYEKL. V gave up 3 bases and J gave up 4 bases; unmatched junction bases: 9. The CDR3 covers 15 residues. This chain's CDR3 is CASSQGPRGQYEQYF. CDR3 nucleotide sequence: TGCGCCAGCAGCCAGGGGCCTAGGGGACAGTACGAGCAGTACTTC.

V usage is TRBV5-1 and J usage is TRBJ2-7; D gene unclear. The CDR3 totals 16 residues. From germline, CDR1 is SGHRS and CDR2 YFSETQ. V shed 0 bases and J shed 0 bases, with 13 bases lying between them. The CDR3 DNA reads TGCGCCAGCAGCTTGGTTGCTCAGGCCCCCTCCTACGAGCAGTACTTC. Its protein product is CASSLVAQAPSYEQYF. The full variable domain, in which reference TRBV5-1 and TRBJ2-7 provide the parts outside the CDR3, is KAGVTQTPRYLIKTRGQQVTLSCSPISGHRSVSWYQQTPGQGLQFLFEYFSETQRNKGNFPGRFSGRQFSNSRSEMNVSTLELGDSALYLCASSLVAQAPSYEQYFGPGTRLTVT.

At least ten counts were recorded for this clonotype. The chain carries TRBV12-3 or TRBV12-4 and TRBJ2-3, with a weak D call TRBD2 (6 bases). The CDR3 consists of 14 residues. Trimming removed 7 bases from V and 2 bases from J, with 13 bases in between. In DNA, the CDR3 is TGTGCCAGCACCGGGCGGGGCTACACAGATACGCAGTATTTT. Translated: CASTGRGYTDTQYF.

The chain carries TRBV19 and TRBJ2-7; D unresolved. In germline, CDR1 is LNHDA, CDR2 SQIVND (reference sequence). Trimming took 3 bases from V and 3 from J, leaving 9 bases between them. This CDR3 is 13 amino acids long. The CDR3 loop reads CASSMAPLYEQYF. DNA of the CDR3: TGTGCCAGTAGTATGGCACCCCTCTACGAGCAGTACTTC.

This clonotype was found a few times. The chain combines TRBV20-1 with TRBJ2-3; D possibly corresponds to TRBD1 (5 bases). Germline values: CDR1 DFQATT, CDR2 SNEGSKA (reference sequence). The CDR3 runs 12 residues. V dropped 4 bases and J dropped 0 bases, with 5 bases sitting between them. This CDR3 reads CSAKGSTDTQYF. The CDR3, as DNA: TGCAGTGCTAAGGGGAGCACAGATACGCAGTATTTT.

V usage is TRBV20-1 and J usage is TRBJ2-3; possible D gene TRBD2, 5 bases. Between the trimmed V and J ends, which lost 7 bases and 4 bases, there was a span of 9 bases. In germline, CDR1 is DFQATT, CDR2 SNEGSKA (reference sequence). The CDR3 runs to 11 residues. Here the CDR3 reads CSGGSADTQYF. CDR3 nucleotides: TGCAGTGGAGGGAGCGCAGATACGCAGTATTTT.

The V and J genes are TRBV10-3 and TRBJ2-3; D might be TRBD2 (5 bases). The germline CDR1 and CDR2 sequences are ENHRY and SYGVKD. CDR3 size: 14 residues. Trimming cost V 0 bases and J 6 bases, with 10 bases left between them. CDR3 sequence: CAISESSEWDTQYF. Here the CDR3 DNA reads TGTGCCATCAGTGAGTCTAGCGAATGGGATACGCAGTATTTT.

As to this clonotype: With a much larger clone just one base away, this may be a read error. The chain couples TRBV10-3 to TRBJ2-1, with D maybe TRBD2 (6 bases). The CDR3 is 14 amino acids. CDR1 is ENHRY and CDR2 is SYGVKD in the germline V gene. The DNA for the CDR3 is TGTGCCATCAGTGACGGGAGTTCCTACAATGAGCAGGTCTTC. Translating gives CAISDGSSYNEQVF.

This chain uses TRBV11-2 with TRBJ1-1; TRBD1 aligns across 7 bases. Germline V gene data show CDR1 as SGHAT and CDR2 as FQNNGV. V was clipped by 1 base and J by 7 bases; unmatched bases: 15. The CDR3 runs 17 residues. The CDR3: CASSLAIGGGSLLEAFF. In DNA, the CDR3 is TGTGCCAGCAGCTTAGCTATAGGGGGCGGCTCGCTTCTTGAAGCTTTCTTT. Full variable domain (outside the CDR3, taken from reference TRBV11-2 and TRBJ1-1): EAGVAQSPRYKIIEKRQSVAFWCNPISGHATLYWYQQILGQGPKLLIQFQNNGVVDDSQLPKDRFSAERLKGVDSTLKIQPAKLEDSAVYLCASSLAIGGGSLLEAFFGQGTRLTVV.

This clonotype showed up many times. The chain joins TRBV4-1 to TRBJ2-1; unclear D gene. The germline CDR1 and CDR2 sequences are MGHRA and YSYEKL. V lost 2 bases to trimming and J lost 0 bases, with 8 bases between them. The CDR3 spans 15 residues. This CDR3 is CASSQLHSSYNEQFF. CDR3 DNA: TGCGCCAGCAGCCAATTACATAGCTCCTACAATGAGCAGTTCTTC.

The chain is built from TRBV7-8 and TRBJ1-1, with D unclear. This CDR3 is built from 15 residues. V was pared by 1 base and J by 3 bases, with 12 bases between. Germline V gene sequence: CDR1 SGHVS, CDR2 FQNEAQ. The CDR3 bases are TGTGCCAGCAGCTTAGTAGCTGGGCTTCACACTGAAGCTTTCTTT. Amino acids: CASSLVAGLHTEAFF.

This clonotype turned up a few times. The chain recombines TRBV27 with TRBJ1-5; 7 bases line up with TRBD1. With V trimmed by 5 bases and J by 6 bases, 10 bases remained unmatched. The CDR3 is made up of 15 amino acids. CDR1 and CDR2 (germline): MNHEY, SMNVEV (reference sequence). The CDR3 region has the DNA TGTGCCAGCAGTAGAACCACAGGGGTCGGTCAGCCCCAGCATTTT. It is translated as CASSRTTGVGQPQHF.

This sequence joins TRBV6-5 and TRBJ2-1, with D hard to call. Germline CDR1 MNHEY, CDR2 SVGAGI. The ends were cut back, 6 bases at V and 0 bases at J, with 6 bases in the middle. CDR3 size: 13 residues. In DNA form, the CDR3 reads TGTGCCAGCAGGTCGAGCTCCTACAATGAGCAGTTCTTC. This translates into CASRSSSYNEQFF.

This clonotype occurred once. The DNA for the CDR3 is TGTGCCAGCGCTCAAGGGGGTTCCACTGAAGCTTTCTTT. Translating gives CASAQGGSTEAFF. The rearrangement links TRBV25-1 to TRBJ1-1; D is perhaps TRBD1 (6 bases). V was shortened by 8 bases and J by 4 bases, with 14 bases between the two germline ends. This CDR3 comprises 13 residues. From germline, CDR1 is MGHDK and CDR2 SYGVNS.

This clonotype was observed a handful of times. The chain is built from TRBV5-1 and TRBJ1-6; TRBD1 is a possible D gene (5 bases). Germline CDR1 reads SGHRS; CDR2 reads YFSETQ. CDR3 length: 14 amino acids. The ends were cut back, 4 bases at V and 10 bases at J, with 15 bases in the middle. CDR3 in DNA: TGCGCCAGCAGCGAACAGGCTTTGCAATCACCCCTCCACTTT. This sequence encodes CASSEQALQSPLHF.

This chain uses TRBV5-6 with TRBJ2-3; D not resolved. Germline V CDR1 and CDR2: SGHDT, YYEEEE. V was shortened by 4 bases and J by 5 bases, with 8 bases between the two germline ends. The CDR3 loop spans 12 amino acids. The CDR3 DNA reads as TGTGCCAGCAGCCGGTACGGAGATACGCAGTATTTT. Its protein product is CASSRYGDTQYF.

This rearrangement joins TRBV19 to TRBJ2-7; D might be TRBD2 (6 bases). V was shortened by 5 bases and J by 0 bases, with 11 bases between the two germline ends. The length of the CDR3 is 14 residues. In germline, CDR1 is LNHDA, CDR2 SQIVND (reference sequence). CDR3 sequence: CASSGGTHSYEQYF. The DNA for the CDR3 is TGTGCCAGTAGTGGCGGGACGCACTCCTACGAGCAGTACTTC.

This clonotype occurred many times. The chain is built from TRBV24-1 and TRBJ2-3; D is unresolved. Deletions cut 3 bases from V and 4 bases from J, with 13 bases between. Germline V gives CDR1 KGHDR, CDR2 SFDVKD. The CDR3 spans 15 residues. The CDR3 nucleotides are TGTGCCACCAGTGATCCCTCGCGCGCGGCAGATACGCAGTATTTT. Its protein product is CATSDPSRAADTQYF.

This chain links TRBV6-1 with TRBJ1-2, with a possible D match to TRBD1 (5 bases). The ends were cut back, 7 bases at V and 0 bases at J, with 9 bases in the middle. The germline V gene encodes CDR1 MNHNS and CDR2 SASEGT. The CDR3 is 13 residues long. The CDR3 spells CASKPGTNYGYTF. The CDR3 bases are TGTGCCAGCAAGCCAGGGACTAACTATGGCTACACCTTC.

This clonotype was detected a few times. The chain recombines TRBV20-1 with TRBJ1-6; D gene ambiguous. Trimming took off 6 bases at V and 5 bases at J, with 20 bases between the two ends. This CDR3 contains 16 residues. Germline CDR1 and CDR2: DFQATT and SNEGSKA (reference sequence). CDR3 coding DNA: TGCAGTGCCACACCGAGACCAAGGGCCAATAATTCACCCCTCCACTTT. This translates into CSATPRPRANNSPLHF.

As DNA, the CDR3 is TGTGCCAGCAGCTTAGAACTAGCGGGGGGAAATACGCAGTATTTT. Translating gives CASSLELAGGNTQYF. The chain combines TRBV7-2 with TRBJ2-3; 12 positions match TRBD2. V dropped 1 base and J dropped 7; count of bases not matched to a gene: 3. The CDR3 totals 15 residues. Germline V CDR1 and CDR2: SGHTA, FQGNSA.

This clonotype was counted only a few times. The gene calls are TRBV6-6 and TRBJ1-6, with D hard to call. The germline CDR1 and CDR2 sequences are MNHNY and SVGAGI (reference sequence). The CDR3 has 17 residues. Trimming took 0 bases from V and 0 from J, leaving 9 bases between them. Written as DNA, the CDR3 is TGTGCCAGCAGTTACTCGTCGGTGAGCTCCTATAATTCACCCCTCCACTTT. This gives the protein CASSYSSVSSYNSPLHF.

This clonotype was seen a handful of times. V usage is TRBV7-2 and J usage is TRBJ2-7; 9 bases fit TRBD1. CDR1 and CDR2 from the germline V gene are SGHTA and FQGNSA. The CDR3 length is 15 residues. V was pared by 2 bases and J by 6 bases, with 8 bases of the junction left unmatched. The CDR3 sequence: CASSLTLGQGSEQYF. CDR3 sequence (DNA): TGTGCCAGCAGCTTAACCCTGGGACAGGGAAGCGAGCAGTACTTC.

V and J are TRBV5-1 and TRBJ2-1, with 7 bases fitting TRBD2. Germline V gene lookup returns CDR1 SGHRS and CDR2 YFSETQ. Trimming cost V 0 bases and J 6 bases; bases outside gene matches: 6. The CDR3 totals 15 residues. The CDR3 DNA sequence: TGCGCCAGCAGCTTGGGGACTAGGCACGGCAATGAGCAGTTCTTC. The encoded protein is CASSLGTRHGNEQFF.

This clonotype was observed a handful of times. J is TRBJ1-6 and V is TRBV4-1; D is undetermined. This CDR3 has 16 amino acids. V was trimmed by 0 bases and J by 7 bases, leaving 13 bases between them. Germline V gene lookup returns CDR1 MGHRA and CDR2 YSYEKL. Written as DNA, the CDR3 is TGCGCCAGCAGCCAAGAAGACCCAGACTTGAATTCACCCCTCCACTTT. Translation gives CASSQEDPDLNSPLHF.

This clonotype was counted only a few times. The V and J genes are TRBV6-1 and TRBJ1-1; 7 bases line up with TRBD1. The CDR3 length is 15 residues. CDR1 MNHNS and CDR2 SASEGT come from the germline V gene. The trim removed 1 base at V and 4 bases at J, leaving 6 bases unmatched. The CDR3 protein is CASSEEGGPRTEAFF. CDR3 in DNA: TGTGCCAGCAGTGAAGAAGGGGGCCCCCGCACTGAAGCTTTCTTT.

This clonotype was seen more than once but under ten times. The chain is built from TRBV20-1 and TRBJ1-4; 7 nucleotides line up with TRBD1. Germline CDR1 reads DFQATT; CDR2 reads SNEGSKA (reference sequence). CDR3 length equals 16 residues. The V and J ends lost 5 bases and 2 bases, in that order; junction bases with no gene match: 11. CDR3 sequence: CSAPYRGWSTNEKLFF. As DNA, the CDR3 is TGCAGTGCTCCTTACAGGGGATGGTCCACTAATGAAAAACTGTTTTTT.